The rows below give T cell receptor beta chains drawn from one sample of a study of blood T cells in healthy people across ages. TCRdb passed the 5' RACE reads through MiXCR, listing each CDR3 protein once. The sample includes 910,000 or so distinct CDR3 sequences, just over 50% of them seen just once. The sequenced sample consisted of blood. These receptors were collected from a woman aged 60 to 75 in good health. The CDR3 runs from the conserved cysteine through the conserved F or W.

j_gene,v_gene,CDR3aa
TRBJ2-1,TRBV20-1,CSATGLAGNEQFF
TRBJ2-3,TRBV5-1,CASSRTGTSGTDTQYF
TRBJ1-2,TRBV2,CATSWDRETAGDGYTF
TRBJ1-4,TRBV4-2,CASSQDWASNEKLFF
TRBJ2-7,TRBV7-9,CASGGSEREAGEQYF
TRBJ2-5,TRBV6-5,CASSNTWYQEAQYF
TRBJ1-5,TRBV3-1,CASSHGGSAQPQHF
TRBJ2-6,TRBV6-2/TRBV6-3,CASSYGPGANVLTF
TRBJ2-1,TRBV5-6,CASSFEGTGEFF
TRBJ1-1,TRBV20-1,CSASGQEHTEAFF
TRBJ2-3,TRBV12-3/TRBV12-4,CASSFGFSGTDTQYF
TRBJ2-1,TRBV7-9,CASRLAGEGNEQFF
TRBJ1-1,TRBV11-2,CASSLERQGPRAFF
TRBJ1-1,TRBV3-1,CASSRSLNTEAFF
TRBJ2-1,TRBV7-3,CASSITEGGEQFF
TRBJ2-1,TRBV7-9,CASRRQGDTFDEQFF
TRBJ2-3,TRBV2,CASSLQGLAGDTQYF
TRBJ2-1,TRBV5-1,CASSSTSGRHEQFF
TRBJ2-6,TRBV4-1,CASSQVRDTGANVLTF
TRBJ2-1,TRBV7-6,CASSLTTSWGDEQFF
NA,TRBV20-1,CSAREIGFIVKNIQYF
TRBJ2-1,TRBV7-9,CASSLGVGLGNEQFF
TRBJ2-1,TRBV7-3,CASSQGQGHNEQFF
TRBJ1-2,TRBV28,CASSLGWTAGYTF
NA,TRBV20-1,CSARVGDFLLYEQYF
TRBJ2-5,TRBV5-1,CASSLDSRSGTQYF
TRBJ2-5,TRBV20-1,CSARPGGGEGNEQYF
TRBJ2-7,TRBV4-2,CASSQETAGGPYEQYF
TRBJ2-7,TRBV27,CASSLAFLADGYEQYF
TRBJ2-1,TRBV5-4,CASTLSKRDLDEQFF
NA,TRBV3-1,CASSQALPGLAGGGETQYF
TRBJ2-3,TRBV10-1,CASSIGRTDTQYF
TRBJ2-7,TRBV12-3/TRBV12-4,CASTAGTLNYEQYF
TRBJ2-2,TRBV3-1,CASSQETGELFF
TRBJ2-5,TRBV4-2,CASSRTGGMDEQYF
TRBJ1-2,TRBV4-2,CASSQQKGHLYGYTF
TRBJ2-3,TRBV10-3,CAISEYRLAGGGEDTQYF
TRBJ2-3,TRBV13,CASSLYSSRASGDTQYF
TRBJ1-4,TRBV7-9,CASSLGEGQSYEKLFF